Presented here are 8 T cell receptor beta chains from one specimen sequenced in a study of regulatory T cells in long-lasting Graves disease. Sample time point: newly diagnosed GD, antithyroid drugs for less than 3 months. RNA extracted from PBMCs served as the sequencing template. Combining iRepertoire HTBI primers with Arm-PCR of CDR3 regions, the authors built TCR beta libraries. TCRdb passed the multiplex PCR reads through MiXCR, listing each CDR3 protein once. The sample includes 400,000 to 500,000 distinct CDR3 sequences, about a sixth of them seen just once. Another study also made use of these data, one on T cells in Graves' hyperthyroidism and ophthalmopathy.

The starting material was peripheral blood mononuclear cells (PBMCs), obtained at new diagnosis, from a patient treated with antithyroid drugs. These TCRs come from a woman younger than 30 with Graves disease.

The chain employs TRBV30 and TRBJ2-7; maybe TRBD1 (5 bases). Germline lookup yields CDR1 GTSNPN and CDR2 SVGIG (reference sequence). This CDR3 comprises 15 residues. V lost 2 bases, J lost 3 bases, and 17 bases lay in between. The CDR3 DNA reads as TGTGCCTGGAGTACACCAGGGAAAGGGGTCTACGAGCAGTACTTC. It codes for CAWSTPGKGVYEQYF.

The chain recombines TRBV18 with TRBJ1-4; weak D call: TRBD1 (5 bases). The V and J ends lost 5 bases and 8 bases respectively, with 18 bases between them. CDR1 is KGHSH, CDR2 LQKENI, per germline. CDR3 length equals 15 residues. The CDR3 nucleotides read TGTGCCAGCTCATCTCCCCCAGGGCTTGGCGAAAAACTGTTTTTT. It specifies CASSSPPGLGEKLFF.

This clonotype was seen at least ten times. The V gene is TRBV5-1, the J gene TRBJ2-3; 11 nucleotides line up with TRBD2. V lost 8 bases to trimming and J lost 2 bases; unmatched junction nucleotides: 10. The CDR3 runs 16 residues. Germline CDR1 SGHRS, CDR2 YFSETQ. CDR3 sequence (DNA): TGCGCCAGTGAGGAAGGACTAGCGGGTTACACAGATACGCAGTATTTT. Translated, it gives CASEEGLAGYTDTQYF.

This clonotype was detected ten times or more. The CDR3 region is CASRRDRPYEQYF. Written as DNA, the CDR3 is TGTGCCAGCAGGAGGGACAGACCCTACGAGCAGTACTTC. The chain joins TRBV6-1 to TRBJ2-7, with 7 bases lining up with TRBD1. V shed 6 bases, J shed 2 bases, and the junction held 4 bases outside the gene matches. Germline V CDR1 and CDR2: MNHNS, SASEGT. The CDR3 sequence is 13 residues long.

Many counts were recorded for this clonotype. This chain connects TRBV7-2 to TRBJ2-5; no clear D. Germline CDR1 and CDR2: SGHTA and FQGNSA. V lost 5 bases and J 3 bases, leaving 22 bases between the germline ends. This CDR3 has 17 amino acids. CDR3 bases: TGTGCCAGCAGCCCACACGCTTTAGGGTCGAAGAAAGAGACCCAGTACTTC. Protein sequence: CASSPHALGSKKETQYF.

The genes are TRBV2 and TRBJ2-1; 8 bases align to TRBD1. V gave up 2 bases and J gave up 4 bases; unmatched junction bases: 7. The CDR3 is made up of 16 amino acids. Germline assignment: CDR1 SNHLY and CDR2 FYNNEI. For the CDR3, the DNA is TGTGCCAGCAGTGAAACAGAGGGACAGGCTTACAATGAGCAGTTCTTC. Encoded protein: CASSETEGQAYNEQFF. The full variable domain, completed using reference TRBV2 and TRBJ2-1, is EPEVTQTPSHQVTQMGQEVILRCVPISNHLYFYWYRQILGQKVEFLVSFYNNEISEKSEIFDDQFSVERPDGSNFTLKIRSTKLEDSAMYFCASSETEGQAYNEQFFGPGTRLTVL.

V is TRBV6-1 and J is TRBJ1-6; no clear D gene. V gave up 3 bases and J gave up 5 bases, with 5 bases separating them. The CDR3 runs 13 residues. Germline CDR1 reads MNHNS; CDR2 reads SASEGT. CDR3 residues: CASSERDNSPLHF. As DNA, the CDR3 is TGTGCCAGCAGTGAGAGGGATAATTCACCCCTCCACTTT.

At least ten counts were recorded for this clonotype. The rearrangement uses TRBV13 and TRBJ2-7, with a tentative D call TRBD1 (6 bases). CDR3 size: 15 residues. Per germline, CDR1 PRHDT and CDR2 FYEKMQ (reference sequence). Trimming shortened V by 5 bases and J by 4 bases, and 18 bases separated the two germline ends. CDR3 DNA sequence: TGTGCCAGCAGCACCTCGACAGGAGTACTTTACGAGCAGTACTTC. The encoded protein is CASSTSTGVLYEQYF.